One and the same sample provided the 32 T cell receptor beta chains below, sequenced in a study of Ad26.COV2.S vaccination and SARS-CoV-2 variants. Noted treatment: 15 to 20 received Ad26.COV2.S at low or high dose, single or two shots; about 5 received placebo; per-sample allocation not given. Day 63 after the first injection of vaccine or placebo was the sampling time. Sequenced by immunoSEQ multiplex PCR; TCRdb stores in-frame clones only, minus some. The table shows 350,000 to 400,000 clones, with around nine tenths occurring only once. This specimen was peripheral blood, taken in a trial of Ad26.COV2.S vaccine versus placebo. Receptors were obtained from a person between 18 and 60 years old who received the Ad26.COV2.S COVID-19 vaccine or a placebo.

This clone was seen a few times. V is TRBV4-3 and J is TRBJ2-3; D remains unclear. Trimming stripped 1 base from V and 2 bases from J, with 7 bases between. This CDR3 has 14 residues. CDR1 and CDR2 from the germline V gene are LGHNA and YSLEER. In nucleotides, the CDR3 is TGCGCCAGCAGCCAAGTTGGCAACACAGATACGCAGTATTTT. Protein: CASSQVGNTDTQYF.

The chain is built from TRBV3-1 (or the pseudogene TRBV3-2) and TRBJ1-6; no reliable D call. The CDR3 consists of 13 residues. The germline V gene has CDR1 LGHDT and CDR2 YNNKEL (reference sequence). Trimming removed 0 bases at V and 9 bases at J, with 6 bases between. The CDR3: CASSQERISPLHF. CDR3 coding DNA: TGTGCCAGCAGCCAAGAGAGGATTTCACCCCTCCACTTT.

CDR3 loop: CASSFRAGDYNEQFF. CDR3 nucleotide sequence: TGTGCCAGCAGTTTCCGCGCGGGAGACTACAATGAGCAGTTCTTC. The chain employs TRBV27 and TRBJ2-1; 7 nucleotides align to TRBD2. CDR1 and CDR2 from the germline V gene are MNHEY and SMNVEV (reference sequence). Losses at the gene ends were 3 bases for V and 3 bases for J; bases not matched to a gene: 5. The CDR3 consists of 15 residues.

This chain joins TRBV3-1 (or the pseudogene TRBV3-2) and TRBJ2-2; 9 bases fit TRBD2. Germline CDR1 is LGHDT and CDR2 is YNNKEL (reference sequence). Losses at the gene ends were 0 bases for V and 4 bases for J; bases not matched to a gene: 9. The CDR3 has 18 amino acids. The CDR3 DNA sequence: TGTGCCAGCAGCCAAGAAGCACTAGCGGGCATCGGCACCGGGGAGCTGTTTTTT. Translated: CASSQEALAGIGTGELFF.

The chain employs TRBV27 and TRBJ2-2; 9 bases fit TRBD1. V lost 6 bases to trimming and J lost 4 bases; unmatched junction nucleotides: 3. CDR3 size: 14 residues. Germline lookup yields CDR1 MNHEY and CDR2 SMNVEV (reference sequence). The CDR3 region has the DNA TGTGCCAGCAGAATGGACAGGGGCACCGGGGAGCTGTTTTTT. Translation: CASRMDRGTGELFF.

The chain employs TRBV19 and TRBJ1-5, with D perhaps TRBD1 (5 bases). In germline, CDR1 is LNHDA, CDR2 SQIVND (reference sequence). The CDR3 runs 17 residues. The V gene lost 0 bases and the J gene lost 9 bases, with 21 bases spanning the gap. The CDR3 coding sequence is TGTGCCAGTAGTATAGATCCCGGGATCGCGGGGGTAGGGCCCCAGCATTTT. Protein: CASSIDPGIAGVGPQHF.

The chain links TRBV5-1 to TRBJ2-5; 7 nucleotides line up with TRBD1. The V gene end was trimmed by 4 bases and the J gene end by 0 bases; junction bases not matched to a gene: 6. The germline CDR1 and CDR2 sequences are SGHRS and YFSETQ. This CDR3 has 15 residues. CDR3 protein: CASSPNTGDQETQYF. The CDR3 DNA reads TGCGCCAGCAGCCCAAATACAGGGGACCAAGAGACCCAGTACTTC.

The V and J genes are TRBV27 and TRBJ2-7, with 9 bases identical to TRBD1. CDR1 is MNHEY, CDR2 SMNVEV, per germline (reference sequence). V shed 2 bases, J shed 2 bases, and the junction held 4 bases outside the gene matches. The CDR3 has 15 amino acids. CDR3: CASSLPGTGPYEQYF. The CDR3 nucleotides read TGTGCCAGCAGTTTACCGGGGACAGGGCCCTACGAGCAGTACTTC.

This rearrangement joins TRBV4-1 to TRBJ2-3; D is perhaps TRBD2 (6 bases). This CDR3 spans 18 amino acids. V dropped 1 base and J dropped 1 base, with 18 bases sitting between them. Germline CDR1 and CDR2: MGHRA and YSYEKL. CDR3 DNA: TGCGCCAGCAGCCAAGCGGGTGGAGGGAGATGGGGCACAGATACGCAGTATTTT. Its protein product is CASSQAGGGRWGTDTQYF.

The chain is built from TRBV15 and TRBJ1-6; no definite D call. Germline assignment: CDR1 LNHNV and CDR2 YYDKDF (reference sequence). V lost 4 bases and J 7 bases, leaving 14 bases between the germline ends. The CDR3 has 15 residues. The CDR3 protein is CATSMDGGKNSPLHF. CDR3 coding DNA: TGTGCCACCAGCATGGACGGTGGAAAGAATTCACCCCTCCACTTT.

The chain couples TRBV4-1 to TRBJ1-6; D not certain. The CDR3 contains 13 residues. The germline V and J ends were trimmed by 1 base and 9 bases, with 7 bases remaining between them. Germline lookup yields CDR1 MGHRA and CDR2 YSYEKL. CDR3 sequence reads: CASSQVGISPLHF. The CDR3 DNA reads TGCGCCAGCAGCCAAGTTGGCATTTCACCCCTCCACTTT.

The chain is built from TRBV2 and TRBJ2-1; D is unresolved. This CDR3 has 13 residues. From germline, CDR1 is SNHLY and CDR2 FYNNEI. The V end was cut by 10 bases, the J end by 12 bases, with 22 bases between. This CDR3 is CATYIGPPWGQFF. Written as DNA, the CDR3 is TGTGCCACCTACATCGGGCCTCCTTGGGGGCAGTTCTTC.

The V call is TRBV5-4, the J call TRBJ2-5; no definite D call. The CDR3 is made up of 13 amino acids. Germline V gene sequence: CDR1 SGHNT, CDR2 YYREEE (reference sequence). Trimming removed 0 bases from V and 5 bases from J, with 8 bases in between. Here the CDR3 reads CASSLGTMETQYF. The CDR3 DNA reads TGTGCCAGCAGCTTGGGGACCATGGAGACCCAGTACTTC.

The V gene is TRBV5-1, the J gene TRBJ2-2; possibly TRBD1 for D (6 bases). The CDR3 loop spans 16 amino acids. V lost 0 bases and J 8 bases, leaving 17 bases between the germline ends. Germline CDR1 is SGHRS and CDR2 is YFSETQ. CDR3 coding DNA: TGCGCCAGCAGCTTGGCCTTGGGCAGGGGCAATGGGGAGCTGTTTTTT. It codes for CASSLALGRGNGELFF.

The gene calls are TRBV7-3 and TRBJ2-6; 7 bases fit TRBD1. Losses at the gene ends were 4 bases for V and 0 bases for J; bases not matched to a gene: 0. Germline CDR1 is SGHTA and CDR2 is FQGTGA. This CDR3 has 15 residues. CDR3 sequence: CASSWTGSGANVLTF. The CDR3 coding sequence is TGTGCCAGCAGCTGGACAGGCTCTGGGGCCAACGTCCTGACTTTC.

In DNA form, the CDR3 reads TGTGCCAGCAGCTCCCCAGATGGGGCGGGAGTCTACGAGCAGTACTTC. It codes for CASSSPDGAGVYEQYF. The rearrangement links TRBV7-2 to TRBJ2-7; 7 nucleotides align to TRBD2. J gave up 3 bases and V 4 bases, and 12 bases lay outside the gene matches. The CDR3 is 16 residues long. Germline V CDR1 and CDR2: SGHTA, FQGNSA.

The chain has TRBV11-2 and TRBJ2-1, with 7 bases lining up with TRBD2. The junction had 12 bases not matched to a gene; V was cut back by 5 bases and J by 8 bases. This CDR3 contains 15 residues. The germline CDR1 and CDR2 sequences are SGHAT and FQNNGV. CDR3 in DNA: TGTGCCAGCAGCACCAGACGGGGAGGGTCGGATGAGCAGTTCTTC. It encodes CASSTRRGGSDEQFF.

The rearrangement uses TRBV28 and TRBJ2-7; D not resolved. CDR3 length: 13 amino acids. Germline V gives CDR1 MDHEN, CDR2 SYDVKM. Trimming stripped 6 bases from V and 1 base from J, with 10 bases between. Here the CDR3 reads CASRGGPSYEQYF. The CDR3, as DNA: TGTGCCAGCAGAGGCGGACCGTCCTACGAGCAGTACTTC. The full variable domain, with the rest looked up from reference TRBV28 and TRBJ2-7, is DVKVTQSSRYLVKRTGEKVFLECVQDMDHENMFWYRQDPGLGLRLIYFSYDVKMKEKGDIPEGYSVSREKKERFSLILESASTNQTSMYLCASRGGPSYEQYFGPGTRLTVT.

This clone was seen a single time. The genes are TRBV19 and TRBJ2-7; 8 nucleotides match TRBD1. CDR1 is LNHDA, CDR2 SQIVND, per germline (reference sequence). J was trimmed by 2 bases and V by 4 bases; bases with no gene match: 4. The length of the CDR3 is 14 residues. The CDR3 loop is CASSTRTGPYEQYF. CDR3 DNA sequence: TGTGCCAGTAGTACCCGGACAGGGCCCTACGAGCAGTACTTC.

The CDR3 coding sequence is TGCGCCAGCAGCCAAGAAACCGGGGCCAACGTCCTGACTTTC. Translating gives CASSQETGANVLTF. The chain is built from TRBV4-1 and TRBJ2-6, with unresolved D. CDR1 and CDR2 (germline): MGHRA, YSYEKL. The CDR3 consists of 14 residues. The ends were cut back, 0 bases at V and 4 bases at J, with 4 bases in the middle.

The CDR3 loop is CASSHGAMGYGYTF. The DNA for the CDR3 is TGCGCCAGCAGTCATGGGGCCATGGGCTATGGCTACACCTTC. The chain uses TRBV23-1 and TRBJ1-2, with a tentative D call TRBD1 (5 bases). TRBV23-1 is marked as an open reading frame, function uncertain. V lost 3 bases to trimming and J lost 4 bases, with 12 bases between them. CDR3 length equals 14 residues.

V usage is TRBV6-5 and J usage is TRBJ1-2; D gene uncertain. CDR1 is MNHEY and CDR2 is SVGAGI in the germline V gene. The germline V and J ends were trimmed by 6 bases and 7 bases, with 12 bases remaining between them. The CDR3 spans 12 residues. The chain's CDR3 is CASREEPSGYTF. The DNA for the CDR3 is TGTGCCAGCAGGGAGGAGCCCTCTGGCTACACCTTC.

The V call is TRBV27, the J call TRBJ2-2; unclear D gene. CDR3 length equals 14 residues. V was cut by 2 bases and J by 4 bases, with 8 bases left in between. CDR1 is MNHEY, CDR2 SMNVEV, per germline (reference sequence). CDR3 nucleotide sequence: TGTGCCAGCAGTTTACGGGCGGCCACCGGGGAGCTGTTTTTT. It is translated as CASSLRAATGELFF.

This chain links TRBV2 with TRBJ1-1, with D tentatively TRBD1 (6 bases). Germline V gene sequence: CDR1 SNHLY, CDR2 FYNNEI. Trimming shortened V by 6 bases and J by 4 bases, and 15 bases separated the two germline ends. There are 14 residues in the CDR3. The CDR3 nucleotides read TGTGCCAGCAGGGAGGGGGAGTGGGGCACTGAAGCTTTCTTT. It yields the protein CASREGEWGTEAFF.

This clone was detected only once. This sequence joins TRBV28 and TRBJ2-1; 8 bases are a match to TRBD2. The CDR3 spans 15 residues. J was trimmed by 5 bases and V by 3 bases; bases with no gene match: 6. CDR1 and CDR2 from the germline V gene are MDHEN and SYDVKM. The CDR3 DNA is TGTGCCAGCAGTTTTTGGAGCGGGGGCCACAATGAGCAGTTCTTC. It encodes CASSFWSGGHNEQFF.

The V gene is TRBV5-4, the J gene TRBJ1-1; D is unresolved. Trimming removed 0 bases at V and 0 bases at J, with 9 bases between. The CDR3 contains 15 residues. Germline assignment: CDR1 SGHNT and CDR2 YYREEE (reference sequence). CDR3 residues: CASSLGRIMNTEAFF. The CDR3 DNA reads TGTGCCAGCAGCTTGGGTCGCATTATGAACACTGAAGCTTTCTTT.

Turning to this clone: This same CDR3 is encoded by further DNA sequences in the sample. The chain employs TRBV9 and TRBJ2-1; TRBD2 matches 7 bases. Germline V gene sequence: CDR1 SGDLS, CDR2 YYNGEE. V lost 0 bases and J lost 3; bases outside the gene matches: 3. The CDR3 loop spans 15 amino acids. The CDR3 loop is CASSVGGGSYNEQFF. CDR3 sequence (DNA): TGTGCCAGCAGCGTAGGGGGCGGGAGCTACAATGAGCAGTTCTTC.

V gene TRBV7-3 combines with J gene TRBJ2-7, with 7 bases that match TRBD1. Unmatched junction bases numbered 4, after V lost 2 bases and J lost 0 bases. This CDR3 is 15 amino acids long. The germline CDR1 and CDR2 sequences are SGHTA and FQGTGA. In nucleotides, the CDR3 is TGTGCCAGCAGCTTAGGGTCAGGGGGCTCCTACGAGCAGTACTTC. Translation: CASSLGSGGSYEQYF.

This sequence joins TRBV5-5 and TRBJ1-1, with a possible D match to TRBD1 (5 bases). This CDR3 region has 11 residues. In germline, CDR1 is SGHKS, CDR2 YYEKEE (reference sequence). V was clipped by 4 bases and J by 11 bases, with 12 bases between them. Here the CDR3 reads CASSRGLVAFF. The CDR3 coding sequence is TGTGCCAGCAGCCGGGGGTTGGTGGCTTTCTTT.

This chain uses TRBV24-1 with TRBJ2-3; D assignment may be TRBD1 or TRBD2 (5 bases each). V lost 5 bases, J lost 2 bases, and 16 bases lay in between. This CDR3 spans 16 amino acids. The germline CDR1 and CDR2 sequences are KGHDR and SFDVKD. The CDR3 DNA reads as TGTGCCACCAGTGCCCCTCGAGGGGCGCACACAGATACGCAGTATTTT. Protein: CATSAPRGAHTDTQYF.

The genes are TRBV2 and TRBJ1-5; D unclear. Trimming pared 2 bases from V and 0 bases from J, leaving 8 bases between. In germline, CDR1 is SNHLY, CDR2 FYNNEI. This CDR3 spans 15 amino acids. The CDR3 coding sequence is TGTGCCAGCAGTGAACTAGTCTATAGCAATCAGCCCCAGCATTTT. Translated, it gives CASSELVYSNQPQHF.

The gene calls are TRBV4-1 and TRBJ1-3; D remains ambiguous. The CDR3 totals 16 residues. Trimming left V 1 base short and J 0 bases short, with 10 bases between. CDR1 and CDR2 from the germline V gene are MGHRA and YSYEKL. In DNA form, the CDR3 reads TGCGCCAGCAGCCAAGGACGGGGATCCTCTGGAAACACCATATATTTT. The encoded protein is CASSQGRGSSGNTIYF.